This TCR beta chain emerged from a study of tumor and adjacent non-tumor tissue in lung cancer. For the study at large: Histology: around twelve adenocarcinoma, a couple of squamous cell carcinoma, 1 small cell lung cancer. Whole-study results and caveats: TCR diversity was significantly greater in tumor than normal lung tissue. Tumor TCR diversity, when higher, was linked to shorter survival.

RNA was extracted from bulk tissue without any cell sorting. Germline CDR1 reads SGHRS; CDR2 reads YFSETQ. This CDR3 contains 13 residues. About this clonotype: Antigen: not known. The junction departs from germline at one end; a sequencing error may be responsible.

TCRbeta libraries were built with three rounds of nested PCR, modified from ARM-PCR. TCRdb reprocessed the multiplex PCR reads via MiXCR and lists one record per CDR3 protein. The table has tens of thousands of distinct CDR3 sequences, around 74% seen once; the top ten hold approximately 12%. The sequenced sample was lung tumor tissue. V usage is TRBV5-1 and J usage is TRBJ2-7; the match to TRBD2 covers 7 bases. The TCR was taken from a woman aged 45 to 65 with non-small cell lung cancer. The CDR3 region has the DNA TGCGCCTGCAGCGGACTAGTGGTCTACGAGCAATACTTC. The encoded protein is CACSGLVVYEQYF.